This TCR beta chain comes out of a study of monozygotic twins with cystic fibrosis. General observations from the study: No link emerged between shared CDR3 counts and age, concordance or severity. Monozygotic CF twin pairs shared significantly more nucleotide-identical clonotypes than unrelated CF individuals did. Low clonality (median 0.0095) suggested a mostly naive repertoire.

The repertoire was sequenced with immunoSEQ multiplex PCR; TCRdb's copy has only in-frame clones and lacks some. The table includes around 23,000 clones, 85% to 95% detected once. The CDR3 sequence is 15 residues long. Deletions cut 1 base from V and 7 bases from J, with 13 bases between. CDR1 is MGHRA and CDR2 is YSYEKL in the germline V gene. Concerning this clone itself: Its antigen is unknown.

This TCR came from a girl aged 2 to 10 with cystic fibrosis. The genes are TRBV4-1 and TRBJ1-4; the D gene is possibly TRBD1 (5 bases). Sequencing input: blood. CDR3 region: CASSQVVAGPEKLFF. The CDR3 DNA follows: TGCGCCAGCAGCCAAGTGGTGGCAGGGCCTGAAAAACTGTTTTTT.